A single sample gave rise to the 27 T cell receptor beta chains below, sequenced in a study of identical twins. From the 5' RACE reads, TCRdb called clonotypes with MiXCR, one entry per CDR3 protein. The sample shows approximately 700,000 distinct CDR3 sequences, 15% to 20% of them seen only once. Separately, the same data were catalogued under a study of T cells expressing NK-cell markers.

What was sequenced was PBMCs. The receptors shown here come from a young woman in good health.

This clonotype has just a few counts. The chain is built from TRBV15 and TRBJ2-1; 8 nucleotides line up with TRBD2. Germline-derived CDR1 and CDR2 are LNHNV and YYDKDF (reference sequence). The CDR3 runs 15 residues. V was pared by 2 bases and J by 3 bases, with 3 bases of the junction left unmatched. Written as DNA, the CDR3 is TGTGCCACCAGCAGAACTAGCGGTAACTACAATGAGCAGTTCTTC. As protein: CATSRTSGNYNEQFF.

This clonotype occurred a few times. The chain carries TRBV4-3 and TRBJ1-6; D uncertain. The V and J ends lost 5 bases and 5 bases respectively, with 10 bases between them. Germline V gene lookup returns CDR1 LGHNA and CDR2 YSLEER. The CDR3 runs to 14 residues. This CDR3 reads CASSAGIDNSPLHF. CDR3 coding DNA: TGCGCCAGCAGCGCGGGGATCGATAATTCACCCCTCCACTTT.

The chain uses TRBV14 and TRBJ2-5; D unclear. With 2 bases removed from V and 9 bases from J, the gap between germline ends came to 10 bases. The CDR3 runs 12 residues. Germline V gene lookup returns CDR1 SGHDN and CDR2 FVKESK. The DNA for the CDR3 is TGTGCCAGCAGCCAAATTCAAGCCCCCCAGTACTTC. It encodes CASSQIQAPQYF. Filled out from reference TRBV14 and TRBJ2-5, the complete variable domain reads EAGVTQFPSHSVIEKGQTVTLRCDPISGHDNLYWYRRVMGKEIKFLLHFVKESKQDESGMPNNRFLAERTGGTYSTLKVQPAELEDSGVYFCASSQIQAPQYFGPGTRLLVL.

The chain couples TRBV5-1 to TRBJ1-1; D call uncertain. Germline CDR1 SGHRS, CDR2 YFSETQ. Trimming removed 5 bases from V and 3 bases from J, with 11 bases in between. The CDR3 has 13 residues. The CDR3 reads CASRAYGDTEAFF. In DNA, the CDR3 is TGCGCCAGCAGGGCATATGGTGACACTGAAGCTTTCTTT.

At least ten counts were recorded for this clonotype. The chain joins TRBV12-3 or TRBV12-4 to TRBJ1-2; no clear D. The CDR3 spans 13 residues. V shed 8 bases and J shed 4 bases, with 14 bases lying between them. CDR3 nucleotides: TGTGCCAGCTCACCATTGGGAGGCTATGGCTACACCTTC. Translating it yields CASSPLGGYGYTF.

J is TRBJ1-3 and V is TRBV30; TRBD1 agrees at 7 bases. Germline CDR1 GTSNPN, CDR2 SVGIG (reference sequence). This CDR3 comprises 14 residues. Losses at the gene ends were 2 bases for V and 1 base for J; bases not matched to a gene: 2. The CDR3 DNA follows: TGTGCCTGGAGTACGACAGGGTCTGGAAACACCATATATTTT. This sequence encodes CAWSTTGSGNTIYF.

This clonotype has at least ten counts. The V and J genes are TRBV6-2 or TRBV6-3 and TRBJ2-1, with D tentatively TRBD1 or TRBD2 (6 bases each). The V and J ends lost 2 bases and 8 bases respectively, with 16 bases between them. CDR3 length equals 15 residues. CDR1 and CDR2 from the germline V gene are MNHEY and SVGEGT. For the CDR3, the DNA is TGTGCCAGCAGTTACACAGGGATAGCGGTAGATGAGCAGTTCTTC. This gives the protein CASSYTGIAVDEQFF.

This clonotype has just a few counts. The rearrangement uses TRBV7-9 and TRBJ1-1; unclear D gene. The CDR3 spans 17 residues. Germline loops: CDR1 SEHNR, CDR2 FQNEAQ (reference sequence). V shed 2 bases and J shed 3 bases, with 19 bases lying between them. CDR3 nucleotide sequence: TGTGCCAGCAGCTTACATCTTGGTACCGGGAGGGACACTGAAGCTTTCTTT. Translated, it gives CASSLHLGTGRDTEAFF.

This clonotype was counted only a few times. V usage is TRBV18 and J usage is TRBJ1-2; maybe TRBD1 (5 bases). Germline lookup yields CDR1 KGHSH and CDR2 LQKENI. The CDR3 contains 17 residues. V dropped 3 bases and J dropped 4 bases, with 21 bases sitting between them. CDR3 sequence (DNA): TGTGCCAGCTCACCGGGGGATGCAGGCGCGCGAGGCTATGGCTACACCTTC. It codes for CASSPGDAGARGYGYTF.

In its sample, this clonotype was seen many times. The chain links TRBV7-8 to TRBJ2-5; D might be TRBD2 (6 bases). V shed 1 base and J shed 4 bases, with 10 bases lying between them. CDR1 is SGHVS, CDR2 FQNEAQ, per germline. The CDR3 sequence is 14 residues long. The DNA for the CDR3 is TGTGCCAGCAGCTTAGGGGGGGTTGGAGAGACCCAGTACTTC. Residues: CASSLGGVGETQYF.

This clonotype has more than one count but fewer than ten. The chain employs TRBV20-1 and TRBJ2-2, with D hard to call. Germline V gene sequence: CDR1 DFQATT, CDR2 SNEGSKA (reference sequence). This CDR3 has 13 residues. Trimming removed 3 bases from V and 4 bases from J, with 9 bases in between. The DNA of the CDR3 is TGCAGTGCTAGGGGTCACCTCACCGGGGAGCTGTTTTTT. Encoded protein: CSARGHLTGELFF.

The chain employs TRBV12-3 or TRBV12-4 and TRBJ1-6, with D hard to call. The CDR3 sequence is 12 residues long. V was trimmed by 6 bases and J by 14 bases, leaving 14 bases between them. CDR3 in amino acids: CASRDQGRALHF. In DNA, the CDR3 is TGTGCCAGCAGGGACCAAGGAAGGGCCCTCCACTTT.

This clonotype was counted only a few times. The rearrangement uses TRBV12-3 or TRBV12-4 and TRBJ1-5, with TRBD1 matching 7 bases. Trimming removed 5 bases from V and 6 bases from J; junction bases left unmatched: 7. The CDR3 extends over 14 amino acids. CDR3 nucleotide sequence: TGTGCCAGCAGTCAAACAGGGGCGGGTCAGCCCCAGCATTTT. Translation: CASSQTGAGQPQHF.

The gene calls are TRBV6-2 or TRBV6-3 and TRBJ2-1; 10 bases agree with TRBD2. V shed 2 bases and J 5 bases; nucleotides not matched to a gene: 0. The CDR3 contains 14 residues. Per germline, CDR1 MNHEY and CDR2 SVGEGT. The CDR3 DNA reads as TGTGCCAGCAGTTACCTAGCGGGAGACAATGAGCAGTTCTTC. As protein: CASSYLAGDNEQFF.

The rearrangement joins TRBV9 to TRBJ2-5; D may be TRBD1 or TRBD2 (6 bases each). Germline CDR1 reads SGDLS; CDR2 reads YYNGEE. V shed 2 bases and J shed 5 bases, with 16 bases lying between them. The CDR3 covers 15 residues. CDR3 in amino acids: CASSVAGGLEETQYF. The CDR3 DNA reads TGTGCCAGCAGCGTGGCCGGGGGCCTTGAGGAGACCCAGTACTTC.

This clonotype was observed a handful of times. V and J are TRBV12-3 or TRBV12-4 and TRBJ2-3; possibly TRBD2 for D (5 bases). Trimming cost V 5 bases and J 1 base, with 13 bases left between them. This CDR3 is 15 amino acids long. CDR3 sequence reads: CASSPPRVGTDTQYF. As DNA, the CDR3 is TGTGCCAGCAGTCCTCCGCGGGTTGGCACAGATACGCAGTATTTT.

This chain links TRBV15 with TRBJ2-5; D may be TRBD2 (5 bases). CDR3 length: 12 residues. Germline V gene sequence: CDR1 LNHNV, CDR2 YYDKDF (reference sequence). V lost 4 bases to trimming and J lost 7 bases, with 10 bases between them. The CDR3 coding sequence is TGTGCCACCAGCACCGGCGGAGGGACCCAGTACTTC. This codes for CATSTGGGTQYF.

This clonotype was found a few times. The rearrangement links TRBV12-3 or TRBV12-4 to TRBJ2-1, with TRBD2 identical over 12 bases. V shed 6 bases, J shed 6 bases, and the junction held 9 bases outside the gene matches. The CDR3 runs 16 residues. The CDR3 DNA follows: TGTGCCAGCAGCCTCGGGAGACTAGCGGGAGTCAATGAGCAGTTCTTC. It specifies CASSLGRLAGVNEQFF.

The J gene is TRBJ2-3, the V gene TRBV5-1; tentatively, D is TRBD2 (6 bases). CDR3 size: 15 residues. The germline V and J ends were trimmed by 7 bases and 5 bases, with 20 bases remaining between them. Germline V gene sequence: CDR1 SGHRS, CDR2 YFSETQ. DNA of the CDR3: TGCGCCAGCGGACGGGGGACCCAAGCTAGAGATACGCAGTATTTT. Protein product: CASGRGTQARDTQYF.

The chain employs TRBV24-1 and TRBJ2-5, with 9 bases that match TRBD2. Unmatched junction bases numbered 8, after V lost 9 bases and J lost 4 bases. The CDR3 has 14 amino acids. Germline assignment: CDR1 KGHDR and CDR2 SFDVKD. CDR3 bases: TGTGCCACCCAACCAGCGGGAGGTCGAGAGACCCAGTACTTC. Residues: CATQPAGGRETQYF.

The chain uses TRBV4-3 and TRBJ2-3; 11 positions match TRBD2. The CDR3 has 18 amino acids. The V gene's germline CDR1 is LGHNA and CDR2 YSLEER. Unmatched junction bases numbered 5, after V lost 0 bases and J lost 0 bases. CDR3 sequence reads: CASSQDLASGRSTDTQYF. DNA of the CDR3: TGCGCCAGCAGCCAAGATTTGGCTAGCGGGAGGAGCACAGATACGCAGTATTTT.

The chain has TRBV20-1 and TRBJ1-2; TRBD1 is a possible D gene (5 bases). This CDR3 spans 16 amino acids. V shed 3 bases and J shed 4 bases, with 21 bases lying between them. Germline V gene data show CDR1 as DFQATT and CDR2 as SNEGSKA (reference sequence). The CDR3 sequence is CSASNSQQVFGYGYTF. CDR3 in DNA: TGCAGTGCTAGTAATTCCCAACAGGTTTTTGGCTATGGCTACACCTTC.

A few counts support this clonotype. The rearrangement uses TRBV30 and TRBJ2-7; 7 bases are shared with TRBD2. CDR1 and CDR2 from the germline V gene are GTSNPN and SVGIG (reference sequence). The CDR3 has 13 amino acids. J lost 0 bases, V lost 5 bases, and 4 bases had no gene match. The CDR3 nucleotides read TGTGCCTGGGAGCGGGGAAGCTCCTACGAGCAGTACTTC. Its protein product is CAWERGSSYEQYF. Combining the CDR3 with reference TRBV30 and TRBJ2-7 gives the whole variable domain SQTIHQWPATLVQPVGSPLSLECTVEGTSNPNLYWYRQAAGRGLQLLFYSVGIGQISSEVPQNLSASRPQDRQFILSSKKLLLSDSGFYLCAWERGSSYEQYFGPGTRLTVT.

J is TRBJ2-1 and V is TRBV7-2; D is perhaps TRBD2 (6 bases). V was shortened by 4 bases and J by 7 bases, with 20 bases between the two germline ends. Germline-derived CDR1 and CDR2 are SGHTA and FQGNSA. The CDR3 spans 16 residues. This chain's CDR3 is CASSSFLASIGNEQFF. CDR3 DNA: TGTGCCAGCAGCTCCTTCCTAGCGTCGATTGGAAATGAGCAGTTCTTC.

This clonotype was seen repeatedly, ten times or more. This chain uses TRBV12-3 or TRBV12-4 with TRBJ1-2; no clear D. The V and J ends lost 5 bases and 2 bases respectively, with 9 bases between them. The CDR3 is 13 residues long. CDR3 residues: CASSGQLNYGYTF. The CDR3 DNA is TGTGCCAGCAGTGGCCAGTTAAACTATGGCTACACCTTC.

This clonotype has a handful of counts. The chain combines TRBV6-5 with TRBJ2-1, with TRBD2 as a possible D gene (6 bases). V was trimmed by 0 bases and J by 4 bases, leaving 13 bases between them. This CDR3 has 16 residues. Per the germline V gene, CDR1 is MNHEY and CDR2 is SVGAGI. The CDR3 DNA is TGTGCCAGCAGTTACTCCGGGACTGGAGGGTACAATGAGCAGTTCTTC. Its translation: CASSYSGTGGYNEQFF.

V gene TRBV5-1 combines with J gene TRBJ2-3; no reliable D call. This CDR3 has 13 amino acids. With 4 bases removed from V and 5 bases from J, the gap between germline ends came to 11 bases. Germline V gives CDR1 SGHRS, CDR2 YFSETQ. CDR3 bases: TGCGCCAGCAGCCGGGTGACCGAAGATACGCAGTATTTT. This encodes CASSRVTEDTQYF.